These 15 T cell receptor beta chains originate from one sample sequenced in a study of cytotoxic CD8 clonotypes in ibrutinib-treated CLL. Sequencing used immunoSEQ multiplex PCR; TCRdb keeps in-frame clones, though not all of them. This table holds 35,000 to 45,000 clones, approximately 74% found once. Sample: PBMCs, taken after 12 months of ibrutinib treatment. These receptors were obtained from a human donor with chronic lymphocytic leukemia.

The CDR3 DNA follows: TGTGCCAGCAGCTTTGCGGGCGGTAATCAGCCCCAGCATTTT. It specifies CASSFAGGNQPQHF. The rearrangement links TRBV7-2 to TRBJ1-5; D gene ambiguous. V was pared by 3 bases and J by 4 bases, with 10 bases between. Germline assignment: CDR1 SGHTA and CDR2 FQGNSA. The CDR3 has 14 amino acids.

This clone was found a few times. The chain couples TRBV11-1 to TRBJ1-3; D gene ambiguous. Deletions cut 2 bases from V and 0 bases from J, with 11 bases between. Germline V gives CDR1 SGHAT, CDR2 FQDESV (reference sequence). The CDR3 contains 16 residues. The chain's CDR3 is CASSLRGARSGNTIYF. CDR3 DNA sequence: TGTGCCAGCAGCTTAAGAGGAGCCCGCTCTGGAAACACCATATATTTT. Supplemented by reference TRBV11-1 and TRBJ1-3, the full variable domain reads EAEVAQSPRYKITEKSQAVAFWCDPISGHATLYWYRQILGQGPELLVQFQDESVVDDSQLPKDRFSAERLKGVDSTLKIQPAELGDSAMYLCASSLRGARSGNTIYFGEGSWLTVV.

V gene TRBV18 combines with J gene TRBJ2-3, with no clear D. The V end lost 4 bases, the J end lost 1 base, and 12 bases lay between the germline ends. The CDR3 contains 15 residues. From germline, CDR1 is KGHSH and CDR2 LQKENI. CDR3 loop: CASSLLTPGTDTQYF. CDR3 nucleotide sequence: TGTGCCAGCTCACTCCTGACCCCAGGCACAGATACGCAGTATTTT.

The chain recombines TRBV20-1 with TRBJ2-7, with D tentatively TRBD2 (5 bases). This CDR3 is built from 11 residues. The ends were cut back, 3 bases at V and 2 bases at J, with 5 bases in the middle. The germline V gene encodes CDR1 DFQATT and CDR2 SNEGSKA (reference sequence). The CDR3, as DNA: TGCAGTGCTAGCGGGACCTACGAGCAGTACTTC. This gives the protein CSASGTYEQYF.

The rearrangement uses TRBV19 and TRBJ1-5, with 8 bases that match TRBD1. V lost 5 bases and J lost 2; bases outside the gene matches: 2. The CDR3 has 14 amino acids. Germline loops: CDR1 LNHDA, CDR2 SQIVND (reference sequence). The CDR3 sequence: CASSETGGNQPQHF. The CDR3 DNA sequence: TGTGCCAGTAGTGAGACAGGGGGCAATCAGCCCCAGCATTTT.

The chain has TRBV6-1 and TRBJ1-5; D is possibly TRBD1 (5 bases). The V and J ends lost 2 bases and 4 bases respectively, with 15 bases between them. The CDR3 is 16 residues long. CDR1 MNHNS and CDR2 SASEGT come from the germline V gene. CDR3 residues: CASSEYEGIRNQPQHF. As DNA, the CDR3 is TGTGCCAGCAGTGAATACGAGGGGATCCGGAATCAGCCCCAGCATTTT.

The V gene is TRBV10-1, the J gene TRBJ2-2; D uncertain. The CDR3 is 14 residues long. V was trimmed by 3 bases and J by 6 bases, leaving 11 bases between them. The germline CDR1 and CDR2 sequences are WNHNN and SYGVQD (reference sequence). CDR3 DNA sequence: TGCGCCAGCAGTGAATGGGATATCGCCGGGGAGCTGTTTTTT. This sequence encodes CASSEWDIAGELFF.

As DNA, the CDR3 is TGTGCCAGCAGTGAGATATGGGGGAGGGCCCTCTCTGGGGCCAACGTCCTGACTTTC. It is translated as CASSEIWGRALSGANVLTF. This chain links TRBV6-1 with TRBJ2-6, with 7 bases matching TRBD2. The germline V gene has CDR1 MNHNS and CDR2 SASEGT. The CDR3 length is 19 residues. V lost 3 bases, J lost 0 bases, and 11 bases stayed unmatched.

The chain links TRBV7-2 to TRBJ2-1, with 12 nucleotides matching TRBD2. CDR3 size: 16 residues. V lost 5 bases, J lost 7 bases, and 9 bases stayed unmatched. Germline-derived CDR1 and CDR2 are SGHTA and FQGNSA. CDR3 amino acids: CASSPIGGTSGNEQFF. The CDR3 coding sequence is TGTGCCAGCAGCCCTATAGGAGGGACTAGCGGGAATGAGCAGTTCTTC.

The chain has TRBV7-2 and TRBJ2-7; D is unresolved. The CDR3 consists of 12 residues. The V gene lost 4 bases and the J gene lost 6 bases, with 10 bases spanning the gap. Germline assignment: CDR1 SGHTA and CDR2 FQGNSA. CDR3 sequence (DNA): TGTGCCAGCAGCTCAGACACGGGCGAGCAGTACTTC. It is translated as CASSSDTGEQYF.

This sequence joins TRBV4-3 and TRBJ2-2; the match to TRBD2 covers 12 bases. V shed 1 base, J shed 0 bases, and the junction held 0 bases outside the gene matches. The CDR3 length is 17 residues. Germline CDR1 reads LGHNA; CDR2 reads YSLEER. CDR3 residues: CASSQGTSGTNTGELFF. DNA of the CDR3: TGCGCCAGCAGCCAAGGGACTAGCGGGACGAACACCGGGGAGCTGTTTTTT.

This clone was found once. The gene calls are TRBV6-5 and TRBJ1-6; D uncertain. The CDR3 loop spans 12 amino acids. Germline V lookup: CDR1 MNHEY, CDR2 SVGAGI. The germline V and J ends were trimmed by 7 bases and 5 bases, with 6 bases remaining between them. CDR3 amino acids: CASNSNNSPLHF. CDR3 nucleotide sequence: TGTGCCAGCAACAGCAATAATTCACCCCTCCACTTT.

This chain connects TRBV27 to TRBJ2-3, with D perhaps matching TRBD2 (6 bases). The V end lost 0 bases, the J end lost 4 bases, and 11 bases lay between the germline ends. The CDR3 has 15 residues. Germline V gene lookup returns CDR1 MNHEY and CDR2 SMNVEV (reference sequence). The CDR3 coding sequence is TGTGCCAGCAGTTTATCGACCGGGAGTGCAGATACGCAGTATTTT. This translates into CASSLSTGSADTQYF.

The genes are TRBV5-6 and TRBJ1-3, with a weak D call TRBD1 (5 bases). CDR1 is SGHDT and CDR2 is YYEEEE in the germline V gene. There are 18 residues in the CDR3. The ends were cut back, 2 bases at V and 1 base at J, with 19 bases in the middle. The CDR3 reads CASSFLIGGAMSGNTIYF. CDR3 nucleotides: TGTGCCAGCAGCTTCCTTATAGGCGGGGCGATGTCTGGAAACACCATATATTTT.

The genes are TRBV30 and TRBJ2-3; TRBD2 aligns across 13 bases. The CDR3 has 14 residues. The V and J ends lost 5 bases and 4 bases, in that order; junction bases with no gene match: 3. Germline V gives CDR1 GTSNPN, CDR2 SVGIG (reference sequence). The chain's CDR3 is CAWGLAGASDTQYF. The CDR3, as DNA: TGTGCCTGGGGACTAGCGGGAGCCTCAGATACGCAGTATTTT.